Shown below are 27 T cell receptor beta chains from a single sample sequenced in a study of T-cell reconstitution after alpha-beta-depleted transplantation in children. For TCRbeta, the library was prepared with unique molecular identifiers. MiXCR was run by TCRdb on the PCR reads, yielding one entry per CDR3 protein. The sample contains about 110,000 distinct CDR3 sequences, about 21% of which appear only once. Sequencing used PBMCs, mostly from graft donor cells, obtained 180 days after TCRalphabeta/CD19-depleted stem cell transplant. These receptor sequences come from a male patient aged 2 to 9 who had a stem cell transplant for chronic granulomatous disease, so the T cells may come from the graft donor.

In regard to this clonotype: One end of the junction varies from germline; a read error may be responsible. The CDR3 DNA is TGTGCCACCAGCCAAGAGGGGGTCGAGAGTTCGAACAATGAGCAGTTCTTC. Translating it yields CATSQEGVESSNNEQFF. V and J are TRBV3-1 and TRBJ2-1; weak D call: TRBD1 (6 bases). This CDR3 is built from 17 residues. Germline V gives CDR1 LGHDT, CDR2 YNNKEL (reference sequence).

The table lists this clonotype with many counts. The chain links TRBV3-1 to TRBJ2-7, with 7 bases matching TRBD2. The V gene's germline CDR1 is LGHDT and CDR2 YNNKEL (reference sequence). V lost 4 bases, J lost 9 bases, and 3 bases stayed unmatched. CDR3 length: 11 residues. The CDR3 DNA follows: TGTGCCAGCAGCCCCGGGGAGGGGCAGTACTTC. It is translated as CASSPGEGQYF.

This clonotype was observed many times. The V and J genes are TRBV29-1 and TRBJ2-5, with D possibly matching TRBD2 (6 bases). The V end was cut by 5 bases, the J end by 1 base, with 8 bases between. CDR1 and CDR2 from the germline V gene are SQVTM and ANQGSEA. This CDR3 region has 12 residues. In nucleotides, the CDR3 is TGCAGCGTTCCGCGGGGCCAAGAGACCCAGTACTTC. Its translation is CSVPRGQETQYF.

This clonotype was picked up a small number of times. The J gene is TRBJ1-2, the V gene TRBV29-1; D is uncertain. The CDR3 contains 10 residues. With 3 bases removed from V and 7 bases from J, the gap between germline ends came to 6 bases. Germline values: CDR1 SQVTM, CDR2 ANQGSEA. The CDR3 sequence is CSVERSGYTF. The CDR3 nucleotides read TGCAGCGTTGAGCGTTCTGGCTACACCTTC.

The CDR3 DNA is TGCGCCAGCAGCCAAGATGCGAGGGATTCACCCCTCCACTTT. Translating gives CASSQDARDSPLHF. The V call is TRBV4-3, the J call TRBJ1-6; D gene uncertain. The CDR3 sequence is 14 residues long. V shed 0 bases and J shed 8 bases, with 8 bases lying between them. Germline V gene sequence: CDR1 LGHNA, CDR2 YSLEER.

V usage is TRBV9 and J usage is TRBJ2-2; 8 nucleotides line up with TRBD1. The CDR3 is 15 amino acids. V lost 0 bases to trimming and J lost 3 bases; unmatched junction nucleotides: 1. Per germline, CDR1 SGDLS and CDR2 YYNGEE. CDR3 sequence reads: CASSVADRDTGELFF. The CDR3 nucleotides are TGTGCCAGCAGCGTAGCGGACAGGGACACCGGGGAGCTGTTTTTT. The full variable domain, with the rest looked up from reference TRBV9 and TRBJ2-2, is DSGVTQTPKHLITATGQRVTLRCSPRSGDLSVYWYQQSLDQGLQFLIQYYNGEERAKGNILERFSAQQFPDLHSELNLSSLELGDSALYFCASSVADRDTGELFFGEGSRLTVL.

This chain joins TRBV5-5 and TRBJ2-7; 7 bases agree with TRBD2. V shed 6 bases and J 5 bases; nucleotides not matched to a gene: 14. Per the germline V gene, CDR1 is SGHKS and CDR2 is YYEKEE (reference sequence). The CDR3 is made up of 15 amino acids. The CDR3: CASTPTWAGVDEQYF. The DNA for the CDR3 is TGTGCCAGCACCCCGACCTGGGCGGGAGTAGACGAGCAGTACTTC.

The chain joins TRBV10-3 to TRBJ2-5; D uncertain. V lost 2 bases, J lost 0 bases, and 7 bases lay in between. Germline CDR1 is ENHRY and CDR2 is SYGVKD. The CDR3 consists of 14 residues. The CDR3, as DNA: TGTGCCATCAGTGAGCTGCTACACCAAGAGACCCAGTACTTC. This sequence encodes CAISELLHQETQYF.

V and J are TRBV5-1 and TRBJ2-7, with 7 bases that match TRBD1. Germline assignment: CDR1 SGHRS and CDR2 YFSETQ. The CDR3 runs 14 residues. J lost 5 bases, V lost 4 bases, and 9 bases had no gene match. The chain's CDR3 is CASSPDRVLNEQYF. In nucleotides, the CDR3 is TGCGCCAGCAGCCCCGACAGGGTCTTGAACGAGCAGTACTTC.

This clonotype was seen many times. This sequence joins TRBV18 and TRBJ2-7, with D hard to call. CDR3 size: 14 residues. The germline gives CDR1 KGHSH, CDR2 LQKENI. V gave up 3 bases and J gave up 6 bases, with 15 bases separating them. CDR3: CASSPLRGTVEQYF. CDR3 bases: TGTGCCAGCTCACCTTTGCGTGGTACCGTCGAGCAGTACTTC.

The genes are TRBV7-2 and TRBJ2-3; 7 nucleotides line up with TRBD1. Germline-derived CDR1 and CDR2 are SGHTA and FQGNSA. V trimming: 1 base; J trimming: 9 bases; junction bases outside the gene matches: 7. The CDR3 contains 14 residues. The CDR3 coding sequence is TGTGCCAGCAGCTTAGTAAAGGGGGCCGACACGCAGTATTTT. Its translation is CASSLVKGADTQYF.

The chain combines TRBV4-2 with TRBJ2-7; the match to TRBD2 covers 11 bases. V gave up 0 bases and J gave up 3 bases; unmatched junction bases: 16. Germline CDR1 and CDR2: LGHNA and YNFKEQ. The CDR3 spans 20 residues. For the CDR3, the DNA is TGTGCCAGCAGCCAAGAAACGGGACTAGCGGCTGGGATGGGCGTCTACGAGCAGTACTTC. Its translation: CASSQETGLAAGMGVYEQYF.

This clonotype was counted at least ten times. The chain is built from TRBV6-5 and TRBJ2-1; D gene uncertain. The CDR3 is made up of 13 amino acids. The V and J ends lost 4 bases and 10 bases respectively, with 14 bases between them. CDR1 and CDR2 from the germline V gene are MNHEY and SVGAGI. The CDR3 nucleotides are TGTGCCAGCAGTTCCCCCAATGAATTGGAGCAGTTCTTC. Its protein product is CASSSPNELEQFF.

This chain uses TRBV29-1 with TRBJ1-2, with D maybe TRBD1 (6 bases). Trimming took off 3 bases at V and 8 bases at J, with 16 bases between the two ends. CDR1 and CDR2 (germline): SQVTM, ANQGSEA. CDR3 size: 13 residues. CDR3: CSVDQSGVAGYTF. As DNA, the CDR3 is TGCAGCGTTGATCAATCAGGGGTGGCAGGCTACACCTTC.

The DNA for the CDR3 is TGCAGTGCTAGAGATGTCACTAGCGGGGGCCCTACCTACGAGCAGTACTTC. It specifies CSARDVTSGGPTYEQYF. J is TRBJ2-7 and V is TRBV20-1; TRBD2 agrees at 11 bases. The CDR3 spans 17 residues. CDR1 and CDR2 from the germline V gene are DFQATT and SNEGSKA (reference sequence). The V gene end was trimmed by 0 bases and the J gene end by 2 bases; junction bases not matched to a gene: 9.

At least ten counts were recorded for this clonotype. The DNA for the CDR3 is TGCGCCAGCAGCCAAGAGGCTAGAGGATGGGAGCAGTTCTTC. It encodes CASSQEARGWEQFF. The chain uses TRBV4-3 and TRBJ2-1, with D hard to call. Looked up from germline, CDR1 is LGHNA and CDR2 is YSLEER. V was pared by 0 bases and J by 10 bases, with 13 bases between. The CDR3 runs to 14 residues.

The table lists this clonotype with a few counts. The rearrangement uses TRBV27 and TRBJ2-1, with 7 nucleotides matching TRBD1. The V segment lost 3 bases and the J segment 10 bases; nucleotides outside the gene matches: 6. Germline V gene sequence: CDR1 MNHEY, CDR2 SMNVEV (reference sequence). The CDR3 contains 13 residues. CDR3 in amino acids: CASSFLRGQEQFF. In DNA form, the CDR3 reads TGTGCCAGCAGTTTTCTAAGGGGGCAGGAGCAGTTCTTC.

This clonotype has ten or more counts. The chain has TRBV29-1 and TRBJ2-5; D may be TRBD1 or TRBD2 (6 bases each). Germline loops: CDR1 SQVTM, CDR2 ANQGSEA. With 0 bases removed from V and 7 bases from J, the gap between germline ends came to 15 bases. CDR3 length: 14 residues. CDR3 in DNA: TGCAGCGTTGAAGATCATGGGGGGCGGGTGACCCAGTACTTC. This translates into CSVEDHGGRVTQYF.

This clonotype was observed a handful of times. The chain employs TRBV10-3 and TRBJ1-1, with D maybe TRBD1 (5 bases). Germline CDR1 ENHRY, CDR2 SYGVKD. V was clipped by 7 bases and J by 0 bases, with 12 bases between them. There are 14 residues in the CDR3. Here the CDR3 reads CAIKSTEVNTEAFF. The CDR3 DNA reads TGTGCCATCAAATCGACAGAAGTGAACACTGAAGCTTTCTTT.

The chain couples TRBV14 to TRBJ2-7; 9 positions agree with TRBD2. Germline V lookup: CDR1 SGHDN, CDR2 FVKESK. The CDR3 extends over 13 amino acids. With 5 bases clipped from V and 9 bases from J, the junction kept 8 bases outside the gene matches. CDR3 in DNA: TGTGCCAGCAGCAGTAGCGGGGGCGGAGGGCAGTACTTC. Protein product: CASSSSGGGGQYF.

This clonotype was observed many times. CDR3 protein: CSARLSGEQFF. The DNA of the CDR3 is TGCAGCGCCCGCCTATCGGGTGAGCAGTTCTTC. The chain has TRBV29-1 and TRBJ2-1, with D uncertain. Trimming took off 7 bases at V and 9 bases at J, with 13 bases between the two ends. The germline V gene encodes CDR1 SQVTM and CDR2 ANQGSEA. This CDR3 has 11 amino acids.

This chain uses TRBV12-3 or TRBV12-4 with TRBJ2-1; D is uncertain. V lost 8 bases and J 4 bases, leaving 12 bases between the germline ends. The CDR3 has 13 amino acids. The CDR3 nucleotides are TGTGCCAGCGGGCCCGACGAGTACAATGAGCAGTTCTTC. Translated: CASGPDEYNEQFF.

This clonotype came up many times. The CDR3 coding sequence is TGTGCCAGCAGTTTTGGGTACAATGAGCAGTTCTTC. Its translation is CASSFGYNEQFF. The rearrangement links TRBV28 to TRBJ2-1; unclear D gene. This CDR3 region has 12 residues. CDR1 is MDHEN, CDR2 SYDVKM, per germline. Deletions cut 3 bases from V and 4 bases from J, with 4 bases between.

The chain has TRBV7-2 and TRBJ1-5; tentative D call: TRBD1 (5 bases). Germline loops: CDR1 SGHTA, CDR2 FQGNSA. The CDR3 totals 16 residues. Trimming pared 0 bases from V and 3 bases from J, leaving 12 bases between. The CDR3 is CASSLAGQGVNQPQHF. In DNA, the CDR3 is TGTGCCAGCAGCTTAGCGGGCCAGGGAGTCAATCAGCCCCAGCATTTT.

The chain carries TRBV12-3 or TRBV12-4 and TRBJ2-7; 7 positions match TRBD1. The length of the CDR3 is 16 residues. V lost 3 bases and J lost 2; bases outside the gene matches: 10. CDR3 region: CASSLTGTDNPYEQYF. The CDR3, as DNA: TGTGCCAGCAGTTTGACCGGGACAGATAACCCCTACGAGCAGTACTTC.

This clonotype was found many times. J is TRBJ2-5 and V is TRBV20-1; 11 bases map to TRBD2. The germline V gene encodes CDR1 DFQATT and CDR2 SNEGSKA (reference sequence). The CDR3 is made up of 18 amino acids. The ends lost 4 bases at V and 4 bases at J; junction bases unmatched: 17. CDR3 protein: CSAIIPVPLAGVTETQYF. The CDR3 DNA reads TGCAGTGCTATCATTCCCGTACCACTAGCGGGAGTGACAGAGACCCAGTACTTC.

In this sample, this clonotype turned up many times. The rearrangement joins TRBV11-2 to TRBJ1-4; D is unresolved. Trimming took 1 base from V and 5 from J, leaving 14 bases between them. The CDR3 spans 16 residues. Germline V gene data show CDR1 as SGHAT and CDR2 as FQNNGV. CDR3 in amino acids: CASSLVRAGLNEKLFF. For the CDR3, the DNA is TGTGCCAGCAGCTTAGTGAGGGCAGGCCTAAATGAAAAACTGTTTTTT.